This TCR beta chain was sequenced during a study of shared clonotypes between healthy human individuals. The assay was immunoSEQ multiplex PCR, and TCRdb's table has in-frame clones only and misses some. The data contain around 700,000 clones, around 72% of them singletons. The CDR3 loop spans 16 amino acids. Per germline, CDR1 ENHRY and CDR2 SYGVKD. V lost 3 bases and J lost 0; bases outside the gene matches: 3. The specimen was memory CD4+ T cells sorted from blood. As to subset: CD45RA-negative fraction. The sequence was obtained from a woman in her twenties or thirties in good health. The gene calls are TRBV10-3 and TRBJ2-7; 12 bases align to TRBD2. DNA of the CDR3: TGTGCCATCAGTGACACTAGCGGGAGGTCCTCCTACGAGCAGTACTTC. This encodes CAISDTSGRSSYEQYF.